This entry is about one T cell receptor (beta chain). The length of the CDR3 is 15 residues. Germline V gene data show CDR1 as SGHTA and CDR2 as FQGTGA. The J segment lost 6 bases and the V segment lost 5 bases, leaving 11 bases of the junction unmatched. Original processing notes: By means of reference gene primer amplification, nucleated cell counts were estimated. The assay was immunoSEQ multiplex PCR, and TCRdb's table has in-frame clones only and misses some. V and J calls and clone size come straight from that table; D and trimming were deduced from the DNA. The sample consists of approximately 150,000 clones, just over 90% of them appearing once. These data come from a study of blood T cell repertoires in COVID-19. About the study: T cells, B-cell-depleted T cells, or PBMCs provided the cDNA or gDNA that served as material.

The sequenced sample was peripheral blood. The sequence was obtained from a man between 18 and 29 years old with COVID-19, enrolled during active disease. The chain recombines TRBV7-3 with TRBJ1-2; 8 bases fit TRBD1. CDR3 region: CASSPRDRKSDGYTF. In nucleotides, the CDR3 is TGTGCCAGCAGCCCGCGGGACAGGAAGTCCGATGGCTACACCTTC.